The 24 T cell receptor beta chains given below trace back to one sample, sequenced in a study of somatic reversion in DOCK8 deficiency. Using EuroClonality-NGS primers, TRB was amplified from 85 to 100 ng genomic DNA in one-step amplicon PCR. Using its own MiXCR run on the multiplex PCR reads, TCRdb lists one record per CDR3 protein. The sample holds approximately 1,500 distinct CDR3 sequences, about 20% seen once. The source material was blood. Receptors were obtained from a human donor with DOCK8 deficiency.

In this sample, this clonotype turned up a few times. The chain uses TRBV4-3 and TRBJ1-1; no clear D gene. The V end lost 1 base, the J end lost 0 bases, and 9 bases lay between the germline ends. The CDR3 extends over 15 amino acids. In germline, CDR1 is LGHNA, CDR2 YSLEER. CDR3: CASSQVNTLNTEAFF. For the CDR3, the DNA is TGCGCCAGCAGCCAAGTGAACACGCTGAACACTGAAGCTTTCTTT.

Of note for this clonotype: A much larger clone is a single base away; this may be a read error. The rearrangement joins TRBV5-1 to TRBJ2-7, with 7 bases lining up with TRBD1. The CDR3 has 15 residues. The germline V gene encodes CDR1 SGHRS and CDR2 YFSETQ. The CDR3 is CASSYAGTAYYGQYF. The DNA for the CDR3 is TGCGCCAGCAGCTATGCCGGGACAGCTTACTACGGGCAGTACTTC.

By share, this clonotype ranks as medium-sized. The chain joins TRBV12-3 or TRBV12-4 to TRBJ1-2; TRBD1 matches 7 bases. With V trimmed by 6 bases and J by 1 base, 2 bases remained unmatched. This CDR3 contains 13 residues. The CDR3 DNA reads as TGTGCCAGCAGGGGGGACAGTAACTATGGCTACACCTTC. This sequence encodes CASRGDSNYGYTF.

This clonotype was counted ten times or more. The chain employs TRBV19 and TRBJ2-7; the D is unclear. Germline CDR1 LNHDA, CDR2 SQIVND (reference sequence). The CDR3 sequence is 15 residues long. The V gene lost 6 bases and the J gene lost 0 bases, with 15 bases spanning the gap. The CDR3 region is CASSQAPYSSYEQYF. The CDR3 DNA sequence: TGTGCCAGTAGCCAAGCGCCGTACAGCTCCTACGAGCAGTACTTC.

The sample holds many counts of this clonotype. The chain carries TRBV4-3 and TRBJ1-2; TRBD1 aligns across 8 bases. The length of the CDR3 is 14 residues. Per the germline V gene, CDR1 is LGHNA and CDR2 is YSLEER. The junction had 7 bases not matched to a gene; V was cut back by 4 bases and J by 6 bases. CDR3 in amino acids: CASSLDRESNGYTF. The CDR3 DNA reads as TGCGCCAGCAGCCTGGACAGGGAATCTAATGGCTACACCTTC.

This clonotype was observed many times. The V and J genes are TRBV6-2 or TRBV6-3 and TRBJ1-1; D may be TRBD1 (5 bases). CDR1 MNHEY and CDR2 SVGEGT come from the germline V gene. Trimming left V 2 bases short and J 0 bases short, with 7 bases between. This CDR3 spans 14 amino acids. The CDR3 DNA reads as TGTGCCAGCAGTTACGACAGCGTGAACACTGAAGCTTTCTTT. It translates to CASSYDSVNTEAFF.

This clonotype was recorded at least ten times. The J gene is TRBJ1-3, the V gene TRBV5-1; D remains unclear. The V and J ends lost 4 bases and 0 bases respectively, with 17 bases between them. Per the germline V gene, CDR1 is SGHRS and CDR2 is YFSETQ. The CDR3 has 17 amino acids. The CDR3 DNA sequence: TGCGCCAGCAGCCTGGGGTCCCCCTTGATCTCTGGAAACACCATATATTTT. Protein product: CASSLGSPLISGNTIYF. The full variable domain, its missing parts supplied by reference TRBV5-1 and TRBJ1-3, is KAGVTQTPRYLIKTRGQQVTLSCSPISGHRSVSWYQQTPGQGLQFLFEYFSETQRNKGNFPGRFSGRQFSNSRSEMNVSTLELGDSALYLCASSLGSPLISGNTIYFGEGSWLTVV.

Comment on this clonotype: A much more abundant neighbour one base away suggests this may be a read error. The chain combines TRBV30 with TRBJ1-6; no firm D call. Germline V CDR1 and CDR2: GTSNPN, SVGIG (reference sequence). The V end lost 4 bases, the J end lost 5 bases, and 12 bases lay between the germline ends. The CDR3 extends over 14 amino acids. CDR3 coding DNA: TGTGCCTGGACGGAACTCTTACATAATTCACCCCTCCACTTT. Its protein product is CAWTELLHNSPLHF.

In this sample, this clonotype turned up many times. The chain uses TRBV5-6 and TRBJ1-5; tentatively, D is TRBD1 (5 bases). CDR3 length: 15 amino acids. Looked up from germline, CDR1 is SGHDT and CDR2 is YYEEEE. With 0 bases removed from V and 4 bases from J, the gap between germline ends came to 11 bases. The CDR3 DNA reads as TGTGCCAGCAGCTTGGTCTGGGGGGGAAATCAGCCCCAGCATTTT. Translation gives CASSLVWGGNQPQHF. The full variable domain, completed using reference TRBV5-6 and TRBJ1-5, is DAGVTQSPTHLIKTRGQQVTLRCSPKSGHDTVSWYQQALGQGPQFIFQYYEEEERQRGNFPDRFSGHQFPNYSSELNVNALLLGDSALYLCASSLVWGGNQPQHFGDGTRLSIL.

The sample holds many counts of this clonotype. V usage is TRBV20-1 and J usage is TRBJ2-7; 7 bases are a match to TRBD1. The junction had 8 bases not matched to a gene; V was cut back by 6 bases and J by 0 bases. This CDR3 spans 14 amino acids. Looked up from germline, CDR1 is DFQATT and CDR2 is SNEGSKA (reference sequence). Here the CDR3 DNA reads TGCAGTGCCCGAGGGGGCCGTAGCTCCTACGAGCAGTACTTC. Translated: CSARGGRSSYEQYF.

This clonotype was observed many times. This chain connects TRBV12-3 or TRBV12-4 to TRBJ2-1; TRBD2 matches at 7 bases. Trimming cost V 6 bases and J 9 bases; bases outside gene matches: 5. The CDR3 extends over 12 amino acids. CDR3 region: CASSPSGPEQFF. CDR3 nucleotides: TGTGCCAGCAGCCCTAGCGGTCCTGAGCAGTTCTTC.

This clonotype is labeled large (0.1 to 1%). The V call is TRBV11-2, the J call TRBJ1-1; no firm D call. The germline gives CDR1 SGHAT, CDR2 FQNNGV. The CDR3 runs 18 residues. The V gene lost 0 bases and the J gene lost 1 base, with 18 bases spanning the gap. The CDR3 here is CASSLDAHVRWENTEAFF. The CDR3 DNA sequence: TGTGCCAGCAGCTTAGATGCCCACGTTCGGTGGGAGAACACTGAAGCTTTCTTT.

Regarding this clonotype: The CDR3 does not end in the conserved phenylalanine or tryptophan, so this is likely a read error. This chain joins TRBV6-2 or TRBV6-3 and TRBJ1-1; D is undetermined. The CDR3 loop spans 15 amino acids. The V gene lost 7 bases and the J gene lost 2 bases, with 17 bases spanning the gap. From germline, CDR1 is MNHEY and CDR2 SVGEGT. CDR3 in amino acids: CASTGLFIINTEAFS. The CDR3 DNA reads as TGTGCCAGCACCGGACTCTTCATTATAAACACTGAAGCTTTCTCT.

By its share, this clonotype is medium-sized. The chain recombines TRBV28 with TRBJ1-3; a possible D gene is TRBD1 (5 bases). The CDR3 extends over 13 amino acids. Germline V gives CDR1 MDHEN, CDR2 SYDVKM. Deletions cut 11 bases from V and 2 bases from J, with 13 bases between. CDR3 nucleotide sequence: TGTGCCCACTCTACGGGGCCTGGAAACACCATATATTTT. Its translation: CAHSTGPGNTIYF. Variable domain in full (rest from reference TRBV28 and TRBJ1-3): DVKVTQSSRYLVKRTGEKVFLECVQDMDHENMFWYRQDPGLGLRLIYFSYDVKMKEKGDIPEGYSVSREKKERFSLILESASTNQTSMYLCAHSTGPGNTIYFGEGSWLTVV.

V and J are TRBV9 and TRBJ1-3, with D perhaps matching TRBD1 (6 bases). The V end lost 4 bases, the J end lost 1 base, and 15 bases lay between the germline ends. Germline CDR1 SGDLS, CDR2 YYNGEE. The CDR3 contains 16 residues. In DNA form, the CDR3 reads TGTGCCAGCAGCCCGGGACACCGAATTTCTGGAAACACCATATATTTT. Translation: CASSPGHRISGNTIYF. Supplemented by reference TRBV9 and TRBJ1-3, the full variable domain reads DSGVTQTPKHLITATGQRVTLRCSPRSGDLSVYWYQQSLDQGLQFLIQYYNGEERAKGNILERFSAQQFPDLHSELNLSSLELGDSALYFCASSPGHRISGNTIYFGEGSWLTVV.

This clonotype was found a few times. This chain uses TRBV29-1 with TRBJ1-1; maybe TRBD1 (6 bases). Trimming removed 6 bases at V and 3 bases at J, with 11 bases between. The CDR3 has 12 amino acids. Germline CDR1 SQVTM, CDR2 ANQGSEA. The DNA of the CDR3 is TGCAGCGTCGCACAGGGTGACACTGAAGCTTTCTTT. Its translation: CSVAQGDTEAFF.

Many counts were recorded for this clonotype. The chain couples TRBV20-1 to TRBJ1-5; the match to TRBD1 covers 7 bases. The V segment lost 6 bases and the J segment 2 bases; nucleotides outside the gene matches: 10. The CDR3 totals 15 residues. CDR1 is DFQATT, CDR2 SNEGSKA, per germline (reference sequence). The DNA for the CDR3 is TGCAGTGCCCGCACAGGTACAGGGGGCAATCAGCCCCAGCATTTT. It translates to CSARTGTGGNQPQHF.

This clonotype was picked up many times. The chain joins TRBV7-9 to TRBJ1-2; D gene unclear. CDR3 length: 14 amino acids. Germline CDR1 and CDR2: SEHNR and FQNEAQ (reference sequence). Trimming shortened V by 0 bases and J by 8 bases, and 13 bases separated the two germline ends. DNA for the CDR3: TGTGCCAGCAGCTTAGCAAGTTCTCCGGGCGGCTACACCTTC. As protein: CASSLASSPGGYTF.

This clonotype was counted a single time. The V and J genes are TRBV12-3 or TRBV12-4 and TRBJ1-3; 7 bases line up with TRBD1. V shed 3 bases and J 4 bases; nucleotides not matched to a gene: 9. The CDR3 runs 16 residues. The CDR3 loop reads CASSLATGAGGNTIYF. The CDR3, as DNA: TGTGCCAGCAGTTTGGCAACAGGGGCTGGAGGAAACACCATATATTTT.

Of note for this clonotype: This may be a read error, as it is one base from a much larger clone. The gene calls are TRBV30 and TRBJ1-2; TRBD1 aligns across 7 bases. CDR3 size: 13 residues. The V gene's germline CDR1 is GTSNPN and CDR2 SVGIG (reference sequence). The CDR3 sequence is CAWAMDRNCGYTF. Here the CDR3 DNA reads TGTGCCTGGGCCATGGACAGGAACTGTGGCTACACCTTC.

In its sample, this clonotype is medium-sized (0.01 to 0.1%). V gene TRBV10-3 combines with J gene TRBJ2-7, with 11 positions matching TRBD2. The V gene end was trimmed by 8 bases and the J gene end by 2 bases; junction bases not matched to a gene: 11. Germline V gives CDR1 ENHRY, CDR2 SYGVKD. There are 16 residues in the CDR3. CDR3 region: CAIPSFTSGGTYEQYF. The CDR3 region has the DNA TGTGCCATCCCCTCTTTTACTAGCGGGGGAACCTACGAGCAGTACTTC.

By share of the sample, this clonotype is medium-sized. The chain employs TRBV10-3 and TRBJ2-1, with TRBD1 matching 9 bases. Germline V gene lookup returns CDR1 ENHRY and CDR2 SYGVKD. J gave up 5 bases and V 0 bases, and 11 bases lay outside the gene matches. The length of the CDR3 is 18 residues. CDR3 sequence (DNA): TGTGCCATCAGTGAGTCTCTGGAGTGGGACAGGGAGGACAATGAGCAGTTCTTC. Translating it yields CAISESLEWDREDNEQFF.

This clonotype is termed medium-sized (0.01 to 0.1%). The chain recombines TRBV20-1 with TRBJ1-2; 7 bases agree with TRBD1. CDR3 length: 12 residues. J lost 2 bases, V lost 6 bases, and 3 bases had no gene match. Germline CDR1 reads DFQATT; CDR2 reads SNEGSKA (reference sequence). The CDR3 loop is CSAPGQNYGYTF. The CDR3 nucleotides read TGCAGTGCACCGGGACAGAACTATGGCTACACCTTC.

This clonotype is classed as medium-sized. The rearrangement joins TRBV7-8 to TRBJ1-6; no reliable D call. Germline V gene lookup returns CDR1 SGHVS and CDR2 FQNEAQ. The CDR3 length is 15 residues. Trimming stripped 3 bases from V and 1 base from J, with 7 bases between. The CDR3 DNA reads as TGTGCCAGCAGCTTTTTGGGGTCCTATAATTCACCCCTCCACTTT. Amino acid sequence: CASSFLGSYNSPLHF.